A single sample gave rise to the 15 T cell receptor beta chains below, sequenced in a study of blood T cell repertoires in COVID-19. TCRdb's table, derived via immunoSEQ multiplex PCR, lists solely in-frame clones and lacks some. The table shows 350,000 or so clones, with over 70% occurring only once. The sample comprised peripheral blood. Every receptor here comes from a man aged 30 to 39 with active or convalescent COVID-19.

The gene calls are TRBV28 and TRBJ2-3, with 15 bases lining up with TRBD2. V was pared by 2 bases and J by 0 bases, with 6 bases of the junction left unmatched. CDR3 size: 19 residues. Germline CDR1 MDHEN, CDR2 SYDVKM. CDR3 in amino acids: CASSLRGTSGRTSTDTQYF. CDR3 in DNA: TGTGCCAGCAGTTTAAGGGGGACTAGCGGGAGGACTAGCACAGATACGCAGTATTTT.

The chain is built from TRBV3-1 (or the pseudogene TRBV3-2) and TRBJ1-1; 8 nucleotides agree with TRBD1. Germline CDR1 LGHDT, CDR2 YNNKEL (reference sequence). The V gene end was trimmed by 5 bases and the J gene end by 3 bases; junction bases not matched to a gene: 5. The length of the CDR3 is 14 residues. The CDR3 spells CASSSTGVHTEAFF. CDR3 nucleotide sequence: TGTGCCAGCAGCTCGACAGGGGTACACACTGAAGCTTTCTTT.

This rearrangement joins TRBV28 to TRBJ2-1; 11 nucleotides align to TRBD2. The junction had 8 bases not matched to a gene; V was cut back by 6 bases and J by 4 bases. The V gene's germline CDR1 is MDHEN and CDR2 SYDVKM. The CDR3 sequence is 16 residues long. CDR3 region: CASSGPGTSGYNEQFF. The DNA for the CDR3 is TGTGCCAGCAGCGGTCCAGGGACTAGCGGTTACAATGAGCAGTTCTTC. Using reference TRBV28 and TRBJ2-1 for the parts outside the CDR3, the full variable domain is DVKVTQSSRYLVKRTGEKVFLECVQDMDHENMFWYRQDPGLGLRLIYFSYDVKMKEKGDIPEGYSVSREKKERFSLILESASTNQTSMYLCASSGPGTSGYNEQFFGPGTRLTVL.

V and J are TRBV6-1 and TRBJ2-5, with TRBD2 matching over 7 bases. The germline V gene encodes CDR1 MNHNS and CDR2 SASEGT. J gave up 1 base and V 2 bases, and 10 bases lay outside the gene matches. CDR3 length: 17 amino acids. Written as DNA, the CDR3 is TGTGCCAGCAGTGAAATGTGGATAGCTAGCGGCCAAGAGACCCAGTACTTC. This translates into CASSEMWIASGQETQYF.

This chain connects TRBV11-3 to TRBJ2-3; TRBD1 matches at 9 bases. The trim removed 1 base at V and 2 bases at J, leaving 4 bases unmatched. There are 16 residues in the CDR3. The V gene's germline CDR1 is SGHNT and CDR2 YENEEA. The CDR3 spells CASSLVWDRVTDTQYF. CDR3 in DNA: TGTGCCAGCAGCTTAGTTTGGGACAGGGTCACAGATACGCAGTATTTT.

The gene calls are TRBV6-1 and TRBJ1-2, with TRBD1 matching 8 bases. V shed 2 bases, J shed 3 bases, and the junction held 5 bases outside the gene matches. Germline V gene data show CDR1 as MNHNS and CDR2 as SASEGT. The CDR3 length is 15 residues. The CDR3 reads CASSEPGQGDYGYTF. The CDR3, as DNA: TGTGCCAGCAGTGAACCAGGACAGGGAGACTATGGCTACACCTTC.

This clone showed up just a few times. The chain combines TRBV7-9 with TRBJ2-1; D is perhaps TRBD2 (6 bases). This CDR3 spans 16 amino acids. Germline V gene lookup returns CDR1 SEHNR and CDR2 FQNEAQ (reference sequence). The germline V and J ends were trimmed by 5 bases and 5 bases, with 19 bases remaining between them. The CDR3 reads CASSDAGLAVNNEQFF. In DNA form, the CDR3 reads TGTGCCAGCAGCGACGCCGGCTTAGCGGTAAACAATGAGCAGTTCTTC.

This clone was observed at least ten times. The chain uses TRBV5-1 and TRBJ2-7; TRBD2 might be the D (6 bases). CDR3 length: 14 amino acids. Germline V gene sequence: CDR1 SGHRS, CDR2 YFSETQ. The V end was cut by 3 bases, the J end by 7 bases, with 17 bases between. CDR3 protein: CASSYVADRGEQYF. The DNA for the CDR3 is TGCGCCAGCAGCTACGTAGCGGATCGGGGGGAGCAGTACTTC.

The rearrangement links TRBV27 to TRBJ2-7, with unresolved D. This CDR3 comprises 12 residues. Germline V gives CDR1 MNHEY, CDR2 SMNVEV (reference sequence). The V gene lost 2 bases and the J gene lost 5 bases, with 7 bases spanning the gap. DNA of the CDR3: TGTGCCAGCAGTTTAAGAGGCCACGAGCAGTACTTC. The encoded protein is CASSLRGHEQYF.

V gene TRBV28 combines with J gene TRBJ1-2; no reliable D call. This CDR3 spans 13 amino acids. Between the trimmed V and J ends, which lost 2 bases and 4 bases, there was a span of 8 bases. Germline V gives CDR1 MDHEN, CDR2 SYDVKM. This chain's CDR3 is CASSLDIGYGYTF. The CDR3 nucleotides are TGTGCCAGCAGTTTAGACATCGGCTATGGCTACACCTTC.

This clone was recorded at least ten times. This rearrangement joins TRBV6-2 or TRBV6-3 to TRBJ1-1; possibly TRBD1 for D (6 bases). The V gene lost 6 bases and the J gene lost 4 bases, with 15 bases spanning the gap. CDR1 is MNHEY and CDR2 is SVGEGT in the germline V gene. This CDR3 is built from 14 residues. This CDR3 reads CASSRVAQGTEAFF. The CDR3 DNA is TGTGCCAGCAGCCGAGTTGCACAGGGCACTGAAGCTTTCTTT.

The rearrangement links TRBV7-6 to TRBJ1-3; D remains unclear. The CDR3 has 16 amino acids. V gave up 3 bases and J gave up 1 base, with 13 bases separating them. Germline V CDR1 and CDR2: SGHVS, FNYEAQ. CDR3 in amino acids: CASSLEGGYSGNTIYF. CDR3 sequence (DNA): TGTGCCAGCAGCTTGGAAGGAGGCTATTCTGGAAACACCATATATTTT.

V gene TRBV5-4 combines with J gene TRBJ2-1; D remains unclear. The germline gives CDR1 SGHNT, CDR2 YYREEE (reference sequence). V lost 5 bases and J 2 bases, leaving 14 bases between the germline ends. CDR3 length equals 15 residues. The CDR3 spells CASSHQHTPYNEQFF. Written as DNA, the CDR3 is TGTGCCAGCAGTCATCAACATACCCCCTACAATGAGCAGTTCTTC. Looking up the rest from reference TRBV5-4 and TRBJ2-1 gives the full variable domain: ETGVTQSPTHLIKTRGQQVTLRCSSQSGHNTVSWYQQALGQGPQFIFQYYREEENGRGNFPPRFSGLQFPNYSSELNVNALELDDSALYLCASSHQHTPYNEQFFGPGTRLTVL.

This clone was seen a single time. The chain employs TRBV6-2 or TRBV6-3 and TRBJ2-3; 8 bases are shared with TRBD2. V dropped 2 bases and J dropped 2; count of bases not matched to a gene: 3. Germline assignment: CDR1 MNHEY and CDR2 SVGEGT. The CDR3 runs to 15 residues. The CDR3: CASSYAGGITDTQYF. The CDR3 DNA is TGTGCCAGCAGTTACGCGGGAGGCATCACAGATACGCAGTATTTT.

The gene calls are TRBV7-2 and TRBJ2-1, with TRBD2 identical over 9 bases. CDR1 is SGHTA and CDR2 is FQGNSA in the germline V gene. The CDR3 runs 18 residues. V was pared by 1 base and J by 7 bases, with 14 bases of the junction left unmatched. CDR3 in DNA: TGTGCCAGCAGCTTAGTGTCCGGGGGCGGGAGGGCCCGGAATGAGCAGTTCTTC. Amino acids: CASSLVSGGGRARNEQFF.